One sample yielded the 30 T cell receptor beta chains listed below, sequenced in a study of shared clonotypes between healthy human individuals. Produced via immunoSEQ multiplex PCR; TCRdb's table is partial and in-frame only. The sample lists around 690,000 clones, around 91% seen once, with 30% to 40% in the top ten. Sequencing was carried out using memory CD8+ T cells from PBMCs. Subset given: CD45RO+ cells pooled with CCR7-negative TemRA cells. These receptors all come from a man younger than 30 in good health. Some clones in this sample may be carry-over from other donors' samples.

This clone was seen a handful of times. The chain has TRBV10-3 and TRBJ2-2, with TRBD2 matching 7 bases. The germline gives CDR1 ENHRY, CDR2 SYGVKD. The V gene end was trimmed by 8 bases and the J gene end by 9 bases; junction bases not matched to a gene: 12. The length of the CDR3 is 14 residues. CDR3 in amino acids: CAIGMAGERRELFF. In nucleotides, the CDR3 is TGTGCCATCGGTATGGCGGGAGAAAGGCGGGAGCTGTTTTTT.

The chain combines TRBV9 with TRBJ2-3; TRBD2 aligns across 11 bases. The trim removed 3 bases at V and 1 base at J, leaving 10 bases unmatched. The CDR3 has 18 residues. Germline CDR1 SGDLS, CDR2 YYNGEE. In nucleotides, the CDR3 is TGTGCCAGCAGCGGATATCAGATAGCGGGAGGGCGCACAGATACGCAGTATTTT. It encodes CASSGYQIAGGRTDTQYF.

This chain links TRBV28 with TRBJ2-1; no definite D call. Germline CDR1 is MDHEN and CDR2 is SYDVKM. This CDR3 contains 16 residues. V lost 5 bases to trimming and J lost 5 bases, with 19 bases between them. CDR3 nucleotides: TGTGCCAGCAGTGTGACTGGTCTAGTACCCCACAATGAGCAGTTCTTC. Protein product: CASSVTGLVPHNEQFF. Variable domain in full (rest from reference TRBV28 and TRBJ2-1): DVKVTQSSRYLVKRTGEKVFLECVQDMDHENMFWYRQDPGLGLRLIYFSYDVKMKEKGDIPEGYSVSREKKERFSLILESASTNQTSMYLCASSVTGLVPHNEQFFGPGTRLTVL.

The chain couples TRBV2 to TRBJ1-2; possible D gene TRBD1, 6 bases. V gave up 6 bases and J gave up 7 bases, with 15 bases separating them. The CDR3 runs to 13 residues. Germline V lookup: CDR1 SNHLY, CDR2 FYNNEI. The CDR3 DNA reads as TGTGCCAGCAGAACGACGGGGGCCGTTGGCTACACCTTC. Encoded protein: CASRTTGAVGYTF.

V gene TRBV19 combines with J gene TRBJ1-1; D ambiguous. The CDR3 totals 12 residues. Germline V gene lookup returns CDR1 LNHDA and CDR2 SQIVND (reference sequence). The V end was cut by 7 bases, the J end by 5 bases, with 11 bases between. The CDR3 here is CASTMRGTEAFF. CDR3 nucleotide sequence: TGTGCCAGTACCATGAGAGGAACTGAAGCTTTCTTT.

This clone was recorded once. J is TRBJ2-2 and V is TRBV9; D ambiguous. The germline V gene has CDR1 SGDLS and CDR2 YYNGEE. The CDR3 sequence is 16 residues long. Trimming pared 3 bases from V and 3 bases from J, leaving 15 bases between. The CDR3 loop is CASSDLGVPYTGELFF. The CDR3 DNA is TGTGCCAGCAGCGACCTCGGAGTACCGTACACCGGGGAGCTGTTTTTT. Variable domain in full (rest from reference TRBV9 and TRBJ2-2): DSGVTQTPKHLITATGQRVTLRCSPRSGDLSVYWYQQSLDQGLQFLIQYYNGEERAKGNILERFSAQQFPDLHSELNLSSLELGDSALYFCASSDLGVPYTGELFFGEGSRLTVL.

The rearrangement joins TRBV28 to TRBJ2-7, with D hard to call. Germline CDR1 MDHEN, CDR2 SYDVKM. With 3 bases removed from V and 2 bases from J, the gap between germline ends came to 14 bases. CDR3 size: 15 residues. CDR3 sequence reads: CASSLVSEAAYEQYF. The CDR3 DNA sequence: TGTGCCAGCAGTTTGGTATCAGAAGCCGCCTACGAGCAGTACTTC.

The chain carries TRBV15 and TRBJ2-7; D possibly corresponds to TRBD1 (6 bases). Trimming removed 0 bases from V and 7 bases from J, with 19 bases in between. The CDR3 loop spans 16 amino acids. Germline V gives CDR1 LNHNV, CDR2 YYDKDF (reference sequence). The CDR3 spells CATSRETAGDILEQYF. CDR3 sequence (DNA): TGTGCCACCAGCAGAGAAACGGCAGGGGACATACTAGAGCAGTACTTC.

The chain joins TRBV7-7 to TRBJ2-7; D unresolved. CDR1 and CDR2 from the germline V gene are SSHAT and FNYEAQ (reference sequence). This CDR3 is 14 amino acids long. With 2 bases removed from V and 1 base from J, the gap between germline ends came to 9 bases. The CDR3 nucleotides are TGTGCCAGCAGCTTAAGCCAGAGTTCCTACGAGCAGTACTTC. This codes for CASSLSQSSYEQYF.

The rearrangement joins TRBV5-1 to TRBJ1-2, with D uncertain. Trimming removed 0 bases at V and 6 bases at J, with 9 bases between. From germline, CDR1 is SGHRS and CDR2 YFSETQ. CDR3 length: 13 amino acids. CDR3 protein: CASSLGAGHGYTF. Here the CDR3 DNA reads TGCGCCAGCAGCTTGGGGGCGGGCCATGGCTACACCTTC.

This chain uses TRBV29-1 with TRBJ2-1; 9 positions match TRBD2. The germline gives CDR1 SQVTM, CDR2 ANQGSEA. CDR3 length: 15 residues. V shed 2 bases and J 7 bases; nucleotides not matched to a gene: 9. This CDR3 is CSVELASGIGNEQFF. In DNA form, the CDR3 reads TGCAGCGTTGAATTGGCTAGCGGGATTGGTAATGAGCAGTTCTTC.

There are a few counts of this clone. Other nucleotide sequences in the sample specify the same CDR3. The chain is built from TRBV9 and TRBJ2-7, with 9 positions matching TRBD1. V lost 3 bases to trimming and J lost 5 bases; unmatched junction nucleotides: 6. The CDR3 extends over 14 amino acids. Germline V gene data show CDR1 as SGDLS and CDR2 as YYNGEE. The CDR3 coding sequence is TGTGCCAGCAGCGCATGGGACAGGGCCAACGAGCAGTACTTC. This gives the protein CASSAWDRANEQYF.

The chain carries TRBV27 and TRBJ2-7, with TRBD1 matching 10 bases. The CDR3 length is 14 residues. V shed 4 bases, J shed 3 bases, and the junction held 3 bases outside the gene matches. Germline V lookup: CDR1 MNHEY, CDR2 SMNVEV (reference sequence). In DNA, the CDR3 is TGTGCCAGCAGTTGGGGACAGGGGTACTACGAGCAGTACTTC. Amino acids: CASSWGQGYYEQYF.

The chain joins TRBV9 to TRBJ2-1, with 14 bases identical to TRBD2. The CDR3 sequence is 17 residues long. Germline V gene data show CDR1 as SGDLS and CDR2 as YYNGEE. V lost 4 bases to trimming and J lost 8 bases; unmatched junction nucleotides: 11. DNA of the CDR3: TGTGCCAGCAGCACCCCCACCGGGACTAGCGGGAGTGATGAGCAGTTCTTC. Its translation: CASSTPTGTSGSDEQFF.

This clone is a singleton in its sample. The chain links TRBV7-9 to TRBJ1-2; weak D call: TRBD1 (5 bases). The germline CDR1 and CDR2 sequences are SEHNR and FQNEAQ (reference sequence). The CDR3 extends over 14 amino acids. V was shortened by 1 base and J by 4 bases, with 10 bases between the two germline ends. The CDR3 reads CASSLGGDAYGYTF. The CDR3 bases are TGTGCCAGCAGCTTAGGAGGGGACGCCTATGGCTACACCTTC.

V and J are TRBV19 and TRBJ1-2, with D tentatively TRBD1 (5 bases). Germline CDR1 reads LNHDA; CDR2 reads SQIVND (reference sequence). Trimming took 4 bases from V and 4 from J, leaving 13 bases between them. The CDR3 has 14 amino acids. Written as DNA, the CDR3 is TGTGCCAGTAGTAACCGGGGCCCGGGCTATGGCTACACCTTC. Translating it yields CASSNRGPGYGYTF.

This chain connects TRBV30 to TRBJ2-1; no reliable D call. Germline V gives CDR1 GTSNPN, CDR2 SVGIG (reference sequence). V gave up 2 bases and J gave up 0 bases, with 2 bases separating them. This CDR3 contains 12 residues. In DNA form, the CDR3 reads TGTGCCTGGAGTCCCTCCTACAATGAGCAGTTCTTC. Residues: CAWSPSYNEQFF.

The chain couples TRBV10-2 to TRBJ2-1; TRBD2 matches 7 bases. CDR1 is WSHSY and CDR2 is SAAADI in the germline V gene. This CDR3 comprises 14 residues. The V segment lost 4 bases and the J segment 7 bases; nucleotides outside the gene matches: 7. CDR3 in DNA: TGCGCCAGCAGTGCGGGAGGACGGCGGAATGAGCAGTTCTTC. Translated, it gives CASSAGGRRNEQFF.

This sequence joins TRBV7-3 and TRBJ1-5; 9 bases fit TRBD1. The CDR3 totals 14 residues. Per germline, CDR1 SGHTA and CDR2 FQGTGA. V shed 5 bases and J 7 bases; nucleotides not matched to a gene: 6. The CDR3 DNA reads TGTGCCAGCAGCCCTGGGACAGGGCCCCAGCCCCAGCATTTT. The encoded protein is CASSPGTGPQPQHF.

This rearrangement joins TRBV7-2 to TRBJ2-1, with D possibly being TRBD1 or TRBD2 (7 bases each). Germline CDR1 is SGHTA and CDR2 is FQGNSA. Trimming pared 4 bases from V and 0 bases from J, leaving 13 bases between. The CDR3 has 16 amino acids. Here the CDR3 DNA reads TGTGCCAGCAGCTGGGGAGGGACAGTCTCCTACAATGAGCAGTTCTTC. It specifies CASSWGGTVSYNEQFF.

The chain employs TRBV19 and TRBJ2-1; D may be TRBD1 (5 bases). The CDR3 extends over 13 amino acids. V lost 5 bases, J lost 5 bases, and 10 bases lay in between. Germline V lookup: CDR1 LNHDA, CDR2 SQIVND (reference sequence). The CDR3: CASSQQVHNEQFF. The CDR3 nucleotides read TGTGCCAGTAGTCAACAGGTCCACAATGAGCAGTTCTTC.

The CDR3, as DNA: TGTGCCAGCAGCCTGACGGACGCGAACTATGGCTACACCTTC. It yields the protein CASSLTDANYGYTF. The chain joins TRBV13 to TRBJ1-2; D remains ambiguous. The V gene lost 5 bases and the J gene lost 2 bases, with 12 bases spanning the gap. Germline loops: CDR1 PRHDT, CDR2 FYEKMQ (reference sequence). The CDR3 is made up of 14 amino acids.

The V and J genes are TRBV7-3 and TRBJ1-2; D remains ambiguous. The V end was cut by 5 bases, the J end by 4 bases, with 11 bases between. The CDR3 runs to 13 residues. The germline CDR1 and CDR2 sequences are SGHTA and FQGTGA. CDR3 sequence reads: CASSPVSSYGYTF. The CDR3 coding sequence is TGTGCCAGCAGCCCAGTCAGTTCCTATGGCTACACCTTC.

This clone appeared a few times. The rearrangement uses TRBV29-1 and TRBJ1-1; D is possibly TRBD1 (5 bases). This CDR3 is built from 15 residues. Germline CDR1 is SQVTM and CDR2 is ANQGSEA. V lost 4 bases, J lost 0 bases, and 15 bases lay in between. CDR3 DNA: TGCAGCGTTGTTAGGGCGGACACAGTGAACACTGAAGCTTTCTTT. Translated: CSVVRADTVNTEAFF.

This rearrangement joins TRBV13 to TRBJ2-2; 7 positions match TRBD1. This CDR3 has 14 amino acids. J lost 5 bases, V lost 7 bases, and 7 bases had no gene match. Germline V CDR1 and CDR2: PRHDT, FYEKMQ (reference sequence). Here the CDR3 DNA reads TGTGCCAGCATGGGACAGAAGGGGACCGGGGAGCTGTTTTTT. Protein product: CASMGQKGTGELFF.

V is TRBV27 and J is TRBJ2-7; 9 bases are shared with TRBD1. Germline assignment: CDR1 MNHEY and CDR2 SMNVEV (reference sequence). The CDR3 has 14 amino acids. J was trimmed by 4 bases and V by 3 bases; bases with no gene match: 4. CDR3 sequence reads: CASSFGTGLYEQYF. Here the CDR3 DNA reads TGTGCCAGCAGTTTCGGGACAGGGTTGTACGAGCAGTACTTC.

With respect to this clone: The CDR3 ends on some other residue instead of the conserved phenylalanine or tryptophan, so this is likely a read error. The chain employs TRBV27 and TRBJ1-2; TRBD1 might be the D (6 bases). Germline CDR1 is MNHEY and CDR2 is SMNVEV (reference sequence). Trimming removed 3 bases at V and 4 bases at J, with 12 bases between. This CDR3 contains 14 residues. The CDR3 DNA is TGTGCCAGCAGTTTGGACAGTGGATTCTATGGCTACACCCTC. This encodes CASSLDSGFYGYTL.

In this sample, this clone turned up once. The genes are TRBV11-2 and TRBJ2-5, with TRBD2 matching 12 bases. V lost 6 bases, J lost 4 bases, and 6 bases stayed unmatched. The CDR3 consists of 15 residues. Germline V gene data show CDR1 as SGHAT and CDR2 as FQNNGV. The CDR3 protein is CASSILAGGPETQYF. For the CDR3, the DNA is TGTGCCAGCAGTATCCTAGCGGGAGGGCCAGAGACCCAGTACTTC.

The rearrangement joins TRBV7-9 to TRBJ2-1, with no clear D. Germline lookup yields CDR1 SEHNR and CDR2 FQNEAQ (reference sequence). Deletions cut 4 bases from V and 0 bases from J, with 16 bases between. This CDR3 contains 17 residues. As DNA, the CDR3 is TGTGCCAGCAGCTACGACCAGTTGCAAGGCTCCTACAATGAGCAGTTCTTC. Translating it yields CASSYDQLQGSYNEQFF.

The chain combines TRBV6-4 with TRBJ2-2; D unresolved. The ends were cut back, 6 bases at V and 3 bases at J, with 5 bases in the middle. CDR3 length: 12 amino acids. Germline V lookup: CDR1 MRHNA, CDR2 SNTAGT. The CDR3 sequence is CASRRDTGELFF. DNA for the CDR3: TGTGCCAGCAGGCGAGACACCGGGGAGCTGTTTTTT.